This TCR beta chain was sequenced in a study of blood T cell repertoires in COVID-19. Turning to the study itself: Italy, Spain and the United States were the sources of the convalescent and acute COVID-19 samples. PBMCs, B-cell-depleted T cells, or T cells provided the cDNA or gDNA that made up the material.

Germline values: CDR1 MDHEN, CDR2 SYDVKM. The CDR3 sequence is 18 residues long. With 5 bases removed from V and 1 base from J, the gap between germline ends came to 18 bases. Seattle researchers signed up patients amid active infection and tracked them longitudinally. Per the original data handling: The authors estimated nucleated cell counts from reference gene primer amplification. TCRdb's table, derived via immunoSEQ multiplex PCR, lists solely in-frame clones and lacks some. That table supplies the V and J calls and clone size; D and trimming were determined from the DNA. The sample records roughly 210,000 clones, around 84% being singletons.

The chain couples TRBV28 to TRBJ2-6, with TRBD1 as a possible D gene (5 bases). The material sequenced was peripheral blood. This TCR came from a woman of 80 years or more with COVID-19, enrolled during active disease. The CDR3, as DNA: TGTGCCAGCAGTCCTCAGGGTTCTGCCTATTCTGGGGCCAACGTCCTGACTTTC. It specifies CASSPQGSAYSGANVLTF.